Each of the 6 T cell receptor beta chains below was sequenced from the same sample in a study of T-cell memory formation after mild COVID-19. TCRdb reprocessed the 5' RACE reads via MiXCR and lists one record per CDR3 protein. The table includes a few hundred thousand distinct CDR3 sequences, 20% to 25% detected once. Sequenced sample: PBMCs or a T cell subset sorted from them (not recorded which). Source of these receptors: a man younger than 35 who had mild COVID-19 (a few samples of this study predate the infection). Cell type and time point are not known.

This chain links TRBV29-1 with TRBJ1-5; no reliable D call. Germline values: CDR1 SQVTM, CDR2 ANQGSEA. V lost 4 bases and J 5 bases, leaving 9 bases between the germline ends. This CDR3 has 12 residues. The CDR3 bases are TGCAGCGTTGTAGAGAGAGATCAGCCCCAGCATTTT. Amino acids: CSVVERDQPQHF.

This clonotype was observed a few times. The rearrangement uses TRBV27 and TRBJ1-1, with D uncertain. Trimming took 2 bases from V and 0 from J, leaving 13 bases between them. The germline V gene encodes CDR1 MNHEY and CDR2 SMNVEV (reference sequence). CDR3 length equals 16 residues. Written as DNA, the CDR3 is TGTGCCAGCAGTTTAGACGGAAGAAGGATGAACACTGAAGCTTTCTTT. This sequence encodes CASSLDGRRMNTEAFF.

This clonotype was counted a few times. The chain has TRBV12-3 or TRBV12-4 and TRBJ1-2; the D gene is possibly TRBD1 (6 bases). There are 11 residues in the CDR3. The germline V and J ends were trimmed by 8 bases and 7 bases, with 11 bases remaining between them. In nucleotides, the CDR3 is TGTGCCAGCGCAGGGGCTGGTGGCTACACCTTC. Translating gives CASAGAGGYTF.

The chain joins TRBV7-4 to TRBJ1-5; TRBD1 agrees at 9 bases. Germline V gene data show CDR1 as SGHVT and CDR2 as SQSDAQ. CDR3 size: 17 residues. After removal of 10 bases from V and 0 bases from J, the junction contained 13 bases not matched to a gene. The CDR3 DNA follows: TGTGCCAACCCTAAACAGGGGGCACCGTATAGCAATCAGCCCCAGCATTTT. As protein: CANPKQGAPYSNQPQHF.

The rearrangement links TRBV7-6 to TRBJ2-5; 9 nucleotides agree with TRBD2. Germline V gene data show CDR1 as SGHVS and CDR2 as FNYEAQ. V shed 5 bases, J shed 4 bases, and the junction held 17 bases outside the gene matches. The CDR3 length is 18 residues. CDR3 sequence (DNA): TGTGCCAGCAGCCTATCCCCCCAGCTACTAGCGGGCCTAGAGACCCAGTACTTC. Its translation: CASSLSPQLLAGLETQYF.

V is TRBV7-3 and J is TRBJ1-1; no reliable D call. The CDR3 has 15 amino acids. Germline V gene sequence: CDR1 SGHTA, CDR2 FQGTGA. The germline V and J ends were trimmed by 2 bases and 0 bases, with 10 bases remaining between them. The CDR3 nucleotides are TGTGCCAGCAGCTTAGGAGGGCCCATGAACACTGAAGCTTTCTTT. Amino acids: CASSLGGPMNTEAFF.